This T cell receptor (beta chain) was sequenced in a study of OX40 agonist ivuxolimab in advanced cancers. General notes on the study: Ivuxolimab was a fully human IgG2 agonistic monoclonal antibody targeting the costimulatory receptor OX40 (CD134). Among the approximately 50 dose-escalation patients, 19 had hepatocellular carcinoma, 15 melanoma, 9 renal cell carcinoma and 9 head and neck cancer. Partial responses were achieved by three dose-escalation patients, of whom one had hepatocellular carcinoma and two had cutaneous melanoma. Intravenous ivuxolimab was administered to patients every 2 weeks at six dose levels: 0.01, 0.1, 0.3, 1.5, 3 and 10 mg/kg. In the dose-escalation cohort, more than 75% of patients were male, and the mean age was roughly 60 years, with a range of about 23 to 80. Prior anti-PD-1, anti-PD-L1 or anti-CTLA-4 therapy was permitted, and approximately 40% of dose-escalation patients had received checkpoint inhibitors. The paper describes the monotherapy dose-escalation part (N = 52 patients) of the phase I trial of ivuxolimab. The purpose of peripheral TCRbeta sequencing was to test whether ivuxolimab changed TCR sequence diversity and led to clonal T-cell expansion.

Patients with autoimmune disease history or receiving systemic immunosuppression were excluded from the trial. Peripheral blood for TCR sequencing was collected from all dose cohorts at baseline, on cycle 4 day 1, and on cycle 7 day 1. Samples were obtained from an open-label, multicenter, first-in-human phase I dose-escalation trial of ivuxolimab. The trial enrolled adults with locally advanced or metastatic head and neck squamous cell, hepatocellular, melanoma or renal cell carcinoma. Before TCR sequencing, CD4+ T cells and CD8+ T cells were sorted from peripheral blood as separate populations. On the study overall, not on this receptor specifically: After ivuxolimab, more expanded clones were found on average in CD8+ T cells than in CD4+ T cells. The antigen specificity of the clonally expanded peripheral T cells was not determined. Low levels of normalized T-cell clonal expansion were also seen in some nonresponding patients. Partial responders in the 0.1-3.0 mg/kg groups had among the lowest normalized peripheral clonal expansion, especially among CD8+ T cells. At doses of 0.1 to 3.0 mg/kg, clonal expansion of both CD4+ and CD8+ T cells in blood was seen between baseline and week 6.

For sequencing of the TCRbeta CDR3 region, genomic DNA was extracted from the sorted cells. TCRbeta CDR3 regions were sequenced using the immunoSEQ Assay. What TCRdb holds here is the immuneACCESS table cut down to in-frame rearrangements. Part of the clones is not present; checked against another copy, under half of the missing clones reflect an unresolved V gene, and the others are unexplained. The sample table lists approximately 84,000 clones, 94% of them with a count of one. About 2.6% of the sample goes to the ten largest clones. The V end gives up 4 bases and the J end 1 base, leaving 6 bases in the junction not matched to a gene. From the germline V gene, CDR1 is SGHVS and CDR2 is FNYEAQ. Inclusive of the bounding cysteine and phenylalanine, the CDR3 is 15 residues long. CDR3 DNA only is kept here, 45 bases in frame from base 1. As to this clone: Its antigen is currently not known. Base qualities are not recorded, but no much larger clone differs from it by a single base.

Sequenced material: CD4+ or CD8+ T cells sorted from blood, taken in a trial of the OX40 agonist ivuxolimab. The TCR originated in an adult with an advanced solid tumor such as melanoma, head and neck, liver or kidney cancer. The V and J genes are TRBV7-6 and TRBJ1-1; 7 middle bases align to TRBD1. The DNA sequence reads TGTGCCAGCAGCTCCAGGACAGGTGGGAACACTGAAGCTTTCTTT. The encoded protein is CASSSRTGGNTEAFF. With the rest looked up from the reference TRBV7-6 and TRBJ1-1 genes rather than sequenced, the full variable domain is GAGVSQSPRYKVTKRGQDVALRCDPISGHVSLYWYRQALGQGPEFLTYFNYEAQQDKSGLPNDRFSAERPEGSISTLTIQRTEQRDSAMYRCASSSRTGGNTEAFFGQGTRLTVV.